This paragraph covers one T cell receptor (beta chain) sequence. Germline assignment: CDR1 SGHDT and CDR2 YYEEEE. The CDR3 has 14 amino acids. V lost 0 bases to trimming and J lost 2 bases, with 7 bases between them. The data stem from a study of T cell repertoires in aging, cancer and after chemotherapy. The template was genomic DNA from peripheral blood, not RNA. Multiplex touch-down PCR with TRB-A/B primers amplified rearranged V-D-J TRB sequences. MiXCR, run by TCRdb on the multiplex PCR reads, gives a single entry per CDR3 protein. Here the sample spans roughly 7,000 distinct CDR3 sequences, around two fifths being singletons.

The chain employs TRBV5-6 and TRBJ2-3; D is ambiguous. This clonotype was sampled from a human donor in good health. Sequenced material: blood. The CDR3 here is CASSLVWFTDTQYF. The CDR3 DNA reads as TGTGCCAGCAGCTTGGTCTGGTTCACAGATACGCAGTATTTT.